This TCR beta chain appears in the sequencing data of a study of early T cells in non-severe SARS-CoV-2 infection. Study information: Unsorted whole-blood RNA was sequenced in bulk, leaving chains unpaired.

Study results and limitations: VDJdb matching favored anti-spike CD8 responses, missing private and CD4 specificities.

One entry per CDR3 protein, called by TCRdb with MiXCR from the 5' RACE reads. This sample yields around 57,000 distinct CDR3 sequences, of which approximately 10% are seen a single time; about 10% belongs to the top ten. For this clonotype: No antigen is known for it.

This CDR3 is built from 15 residues. The germline V gene encodes CDR1 SGHNT and CDR2 YYREEE (reference sequence). Trimming removed 4 bases at V and 3 bases at J, with 14 bases between. The chain couples TRBV5-4 to TRBJ1-3, with D hard to call. The receptor comes from an adult who was a healthcare worker with PCR-confirmed SARS-CoV-2 infection or an uninfected control (not recorded which). The sequenced sample consisted of whole blood. The CDR3 sequence is CASSPQNSGGNTIYF. The CDR3 DNA is TGTGCCAGCAGCCCCCAAAATTCGGGTGGAAACACCATATATTTT. Using reference TRBV5-4 and TRBJ1-3 for the parts outside the CDR3, the full variable domain is ETGVTQSPTHLIKTRGQQVTLRCSSQSGHNTVSWYQQALGQGPQFIFQYYREEENGRGNFPPRFSGLQFPNYSSELNVNALELDDSALYLCASSPQNSGGNTIYFGEGSWLTVV.